This T cell receptor beta chain was retrieved from a study of CD8 T cells in ankylosing spondylitis. Study-level findings and limits: Typical of ankylosing spondylitis blood, it appeared, was a TCR beta motif of seven to nine highly homologous variants.

The table lists this clonotype with a few counts. Its antigen is not known. TCRdb re-derived calls from the 5' RACE reads in MiXCR, one entry per CDR3 protein. The table shows around 130,000 distinct CDR3 sequences, with 17% occurring only once. The CDR3 loop spans 15 amino acids. Germline CDR1 reads SGDLS; CDR2 reads YYNGEE. Between the trimmed V and J ends, which lost 0 bases and 4 bases, there was a span of 11 bases. The chain combines TRBV9 with TRBJ2-1; perhaps TRBD2 as D (5 bases). Sequenced input: blood, either unsorted or a sorted T cell fraction (not recorded which). This receptor was identified in a male donor with ankylosing spondylitis. CDR3 nucleotide sequence: TGTGCCAGCAGCGTAGCTCAAGCGGCATACAATGAGCAGTTCTTC. Translating gives CASSVAQAAYNEQFF.